This TCR beta chain stems from a study of blood T cell repertoires in COVID-19. At the level of the study: The United States, Italy and Spain were the sources of the acute and convalescent COVID-19 samples.

How the authors handled the data: For nucleated cells, counts were estimated from reference gene primer amplification. Assay used: immunoSEQ multiplex PCR; TCRdb lists only in-frame clones, some missing. D and trimming were read from the DNA, whereas the V and J calls and clone size are those reported in that table. Among about 140,000 clones, approximately 80% were seen once, and the ten largest hold 8% to 10%. V was clipped by 0 bases and J by 3 bases, with 18 bases between them. The CDR3 has 17 amino acids. Germline CDR1 reads MNHEY; CDR2 reads SVGEGT. The V and J genes are TRBV6-2 or TRBV6-3 and TRBJ2-7; no clear D. The sequencing input was peripheral blood. The TCR comes from a woman older than 75 in a cohort sampled during active or convalescent COVID-19. The CDR3 DNA reads as TGTGCCAGCAGTTACTCGATGGAACGTACCGGGTTCTACGAGCAGTACGTC. Its protein is CASSYSMERTGFYEQYV.